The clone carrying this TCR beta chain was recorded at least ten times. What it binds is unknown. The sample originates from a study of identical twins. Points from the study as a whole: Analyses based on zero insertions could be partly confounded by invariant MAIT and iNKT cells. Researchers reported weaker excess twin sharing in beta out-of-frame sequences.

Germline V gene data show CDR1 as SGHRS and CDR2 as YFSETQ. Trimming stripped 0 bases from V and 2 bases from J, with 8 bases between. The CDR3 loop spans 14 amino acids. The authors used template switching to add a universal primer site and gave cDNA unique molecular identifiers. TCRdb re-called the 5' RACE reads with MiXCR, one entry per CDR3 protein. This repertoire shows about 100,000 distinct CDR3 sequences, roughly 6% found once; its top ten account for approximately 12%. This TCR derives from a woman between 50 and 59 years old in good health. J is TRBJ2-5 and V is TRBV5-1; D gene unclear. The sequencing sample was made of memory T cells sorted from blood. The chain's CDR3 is CASSLGRLQETQYF. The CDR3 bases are TGCGCCAGCAGCTTGGGACGGTTACAAGAGACCCAGTACTTC. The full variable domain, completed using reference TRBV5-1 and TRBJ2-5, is KAGVTQTPRYLIKTRGQQVTLSCSPISGHRSVSWYQQTPGQGLQFLFEYFSETQRNKGNFPGRFSGRQFSNSRSEMNVSTLELGDSALYLCASSLGRLQETQYFGPGTRLLVL.